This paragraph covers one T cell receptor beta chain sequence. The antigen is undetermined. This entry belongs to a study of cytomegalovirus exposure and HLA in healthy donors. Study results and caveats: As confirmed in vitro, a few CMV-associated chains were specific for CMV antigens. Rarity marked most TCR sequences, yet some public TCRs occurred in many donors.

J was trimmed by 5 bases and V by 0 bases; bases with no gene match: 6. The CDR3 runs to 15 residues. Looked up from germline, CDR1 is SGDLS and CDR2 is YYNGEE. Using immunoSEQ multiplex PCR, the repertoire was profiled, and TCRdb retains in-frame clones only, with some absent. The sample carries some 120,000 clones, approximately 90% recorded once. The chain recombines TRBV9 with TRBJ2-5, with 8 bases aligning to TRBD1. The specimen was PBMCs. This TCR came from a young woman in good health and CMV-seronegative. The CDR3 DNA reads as TGTGCCAGCAGCGTAGACGACAGGGGCTGGGAGACCCAGTACTTC. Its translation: CASSVDDRGWETQYF. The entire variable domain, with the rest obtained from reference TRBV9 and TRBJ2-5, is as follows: DSGVTQTPKHLITATGQRVTLRCSPRSGDLSVYWYQQSLDQGLQFLIQYYNGEERAKGNILERFSAQQFPDLHSELNLSSLELGDSALYFCASSVDDRGWETQYFGPGTRLLVL.